What follows are 19 T cell receptor beta chains derived from one specimen sequenced in a study of neurological immune-mediated disorders. Each CDR3 protein is one row after TCRdb ran MiXCR on the 5' RACE reads. The data contain about 50,000 distinct CDR3 sequences, 3% to 3.5% of them singletons. Sequencing was carried out using PBMCs. The receptors were gathered from a woman aged 45 to 65 with multiple sclerosis.

This clonotype was picked up many times. V usage is TRBV15 and J usage is TRBJ2-1; D is undetermined. Germline loops: CDR1 LNHNV, CDR2 YYDKDF (reference sequence). The CDR3 is 15 amino acids. The V end lost 0 bases, the J end lost 4 bases, and 10 bases lay between the germline ends. The CDR3 loop reads CATSRDYLVYNEQFF. The CDR3 DNA follows: TGTGCCACCAGCAGAGATTACCTAGTGTACAATGAGCAGTTCTTC.

This clonotype was detected ten times or more. The V and J genes are TRBV20-1 and TRBJ2-7, with D possibly matching TRBD1 (6 bases). CDR1 is DFQATT, CDR2 SNEGSKA, per germline (reference sequence). This CDR3 spans 13 amino acids. The V end was cut by 6 bases, the J end by 1 base, with 13 bases between. CDR3: CSAPETGSYEQYF. The CDR3 DNA reads as TGCAGTGCCCCCGAGACAGGATCCTACGAGCAGTACTTC.

This clonotype was recorded at least ten times. CDR3 sequence reads: CASSYSLGNQPQHF. CDR3 nucleotides: TGTGCCAGCAGTTACTCTTTGGGGAATCAGCCCCAGCATTTT. This chain links TRBV6-5 with TRBJ1-5; D is unresolved. CDR1 is MNHEY and CDR2 is SVGAGI in the germline V gene. CDR3 size: 14 residues. Trimming removed 0 bases at V and 4 bases at J, with 7 bases between.

This clonotype was counted a few times. In nucleotides, the CDR3 is TGTGCCAGCAAGTGGGAGGGTTCCATGACTAATGAAAAACTGTTTTTT. It yields the protein CASKWEGSMTNEKLFF. The J gene is TRBJ1-4, the V gene TRBV6-1; D is uncertain. Germline-derived CDR1 and CDR2 are MNHNS and SASEGT. Trimming took 7 bases from V and 2 from J, leaving 17 bases between them. There are 16 residues in the CDR3.

Remarks on this clonotype: Likely a read error: the CDR3 ends without its conserved phenylalanine or tryptophan. This chain links TRBV7-2 with TRBJ2-3; D is possibly TRBD2 (6 bases). The CDR3 has 16 amino acids. V dropped 4 bases and J dropped 4 bases, with 18 bases sitting between them. Germline CDR1 is SGHTA and CDR2 is FQGNSA. The CDR3 is CASSYRVGGGPDTQYN. CDR3 nucleotide sequence: TGTGCCAGCAGCTACCGCGTTGGGGGAGGACCAGATACGCAGTATAAT.

The sample holds many counts of this clonotype. This sequence joins TRBV7-9 and TRBJ2-5; 8 bases align to TRBD1. Per germline, CDR1 SEHNR and CDR2 FQNEAQ (reference sequence). The CDR3 spans 15 residues. Trimming took 5 bases from V and 4 from J; bases not matched to a gene: 9. Here the CDR3 reads CASSIPTGGGETQYF. In DNA form, the CDR3 reads TGTGCCAGCAGCATACCCACAGGGGGAGGAGAGACCCAGTACTTC. The full variable domain, rest sourced from reference TRBV7-9 and TRBJ2-5, is DTGVSQNPRHKITKRGQNVTFRCDPISEHNRLYWYRQTLGQGPEFLTYFQNEAQLEKSRLLSDRFSAERPKGSFSTLEIQRTEQGDSAMYLCASSIPTGGGETQYFGPGTRLLVL.

This clonotype appeared many times. CDR3 region: CASSPPQDTGQETQYF. CDR3 bases: TGTGCCAGCAGCCCCCCACAGGATACGGGCCAAGAGACCCAGTACTTC. This chain links TRBV7-9 with TRBJ2-5, with D possibly being TRBD1 (5 bases). The CDR3 is 16 amino acids. Germline CDR1 is SEHNR and CDR2 is FQNEAQ (reference sequence). V was trimmed by 5 bases and J by 1 base, leaving 17 bases between them. Full variable domain (outside the CDR3, taken from reference TRBV7-9 and TRBJ2-5): DTGVSQNPRHKITKRGQNVTFRCDPISEHNRLYWYRQTLGQGPEFLTYFQNEAQLEKSRLLSDRFSAERPKGSFSTLEIQRTEQGDSAMYLCASSPPQDTGQETQYFGPGTRLLVL.

This clonotype was counted ten times or more. The chain uses TRBV6-5 and TRBJ2-4; D tentatively fits TRBD1 or TRBD2 (5 bases each). Trimming cost V 4 bases and J 7 bases, with 17 bases left between them. Per the germline V gene, CDR1 is MNHEY and CDR2 is SVGAGI. The CDR3 is 15 amino acids. In DNA form, the CDR3 reads TGTGCCAGCAGTTCCCCGACGTCAGGGAGCAACATTCAGTACTTC. This codes for CASSSPTSGSNIQYF.

In this sample, this clonotype turned up many times. The chain couples TRBV28 to TRBJ2-7, with D possibly being TRBD2 (6 bases). V lost 4 bases, J lost 0 bases, and 13 bases lay in between. Germline V lookup: CDR1 MDHEN, CDR2 SYDVKM. The CDR3 has 15 residues. This CDR3 is CASSSPRRASYEQYV. For the CDR3, the DNA is TGTGCCAGCAGTTCCCCTCGGAGGGCCTCCTACGAGCAGTACGTC.

This clonotype was detected many times. The chain has TRBV5-1 and TRBJ2-1; unclear D gene. Trimming cost V 1 base and J 0 bases, with 8 bases left between them. Looked up from germline, CDR1 is SGHRS and CDR2 is YFSETQ. The CDR3 sequence is 15 residues long. This chain's CDR3 is CASSLTASSYNEQFF. Here the CDR3 DNA reads TGCGCCAGCAGCTTGACCGCGAGCTCCTACAATGAGCAGTTCTTC.

This clonotype was detected many times. This chain links TRBV28 with TRBJ2-2; D possibly corresponds to TRBD2 (6 bases). V lost 4 bases and J lost 8, with 14 bases in between. Germline V lookup: CDR1 MDHEN, CDR2 SYDVKM. The CDR3 sequence is 14 residues long. The CDR3 sequence is CASSSLGGSGELFF. The CDR3 region has the DNA TGTGCCAGCAGTTCCTTGGGGGGATCGGGGGAGCTGTTTTTT.

This clonotype was counted ten times or more. V is TRBV7-2 and J is TRBJ2-1; unclear D gene. Germline V gives CDR1 SGHTA, CDR2 FQGNSA. Trimming removed 0 bases at V and 7 bases at J, with 19 bases between. The CDR3 spans 17 residues. CDR3: CASSLAQAGLIRNEQFF. CDR3 nucleotides: TGTGCCAGCAGCTTAGCGCAGGCAGGTTTAATTAGGAATGAGCAGTTCTTC.

The table lists this clonotype with a few counts. This could be a read error, since a much larger clone is one nucleotide away. This sequence joins TRBV27 and TRBJ1-1; a possible D gene is TRBD1 (5 bases). The CDR3 has 13 residues. Germline V gives CDR1 MNHEY, CDR2 SMNVEV (reference sequence). V gave up 7 bases and J gave up 10 bases, with 19 bases separating them. This chain's CDR3 is CASKPLGGKGAFF. In nucleotides, the CDR3 is TGTGCCAGCAAACCCCTCGGGGGGAAGGGAGCTTTCTTT.

Details on this clonotype: Being one base from a much bigger clone, this may be a read error. The J gene is TRBJ1-1, the V gene TRBV12-3 or TRBV12-4; D is unresolved. Trimming cost V 6 bases and J 1 base, with 18 bases left between them. CDR3 length equals 16 residues. Here the CDR3 reads CASRTGKGFGNTEAFF. In DNA, the CDR3 is TGTGCCAGCAGAACCGGGAAAGGGTTTGGGAACACTGAAGCTTTCTTT.

This clonotype was picked up many times. The chain has TRBV5-6 and TRBJ1-2, with D possibly TRBD1 on 5 matching bases. This CDR3 contains 15 residues. The germline V gene has CDR1 SGHDT and CDR2 YYEEEE. Trimming removed 4 bases from V and 2 bases from J, with 15 bases in between. The DNA for the CDR3 is TGTGCCAGCAGCCAGGGACGGACAATCAACTATGGCTACACCTTC. It is translated as CASSQGRTINYGYTF.

This clonotype appeared many times. V usage is TRBV7-2 and J usage is TRBJ2-1; TRBD2 matches 7 bases. The germline V gene has CDR1 SGHTA and CDR2 FQGNSA. This CDR3 has 16 amino acids. V lost 5 bases, J lost 2 bases, and 9 bases stayed unmatched. The CDR3 region has the DNA TGTGCCAGCAGCCCACTCGGGGGGAGGGCCTACAATGAGCAGTTCTTC. Protein: CASSPLGGRAYNEQFF.

In its sample, this clonotype was seen many times. This chain connects TRBV20-1 to TRBJ2-3, with 9 bases that match TRBD2. The V gene end was trimmed by 5 bases and the J gene end by 0 bases; junction bases not matched to a gene: 9. Germline V CDR1 and CDR2: DFQATT, SNEGSKA (reference sequence). The CDR3 loop spans 16 amino acids. CDR3 nucleotide sequence: TGCAGTGCTGCGGGACTAGCAGGATCTAGCACAGATACGCAGTATTTT. Its translation is CSAAGLAGSSTDTQYF.

Concerning this clonotype: This could be a read error, since a much larger clone is one nucleotide away. The chain joins TRBV6-5 to TRBJ2-5, with D perhaps matching TRBD2 (6 bases). The CDR3 totals 15 residues. Germline-derived CDR1 and CDR2 are MNHEY and SVGAGI. Trimming took 3 bases from V and 1 from J, leaving 12 bases between them. The CDR3 region has the DNA TGTGCCAGCAGTTATAACGCAGCGGGCCAAGAGACCCAGTACTTC. As protein: CASSYNAAGQETQYF.

This clonotype was recorded many times. J is TRBJ2-1 and V is TRBV7-2, with 10 nucleotides matching TRBD2. V lost 2 bases, J lost 6 bases, and 4 bases stayed unmatched. The length of the CDR3 is 15 residues. The germline V gene encodes CDR1 SGHTA and CDR2 FQGNSA. This chain's CDR3 is CASSLSVAGGNEQFF. The CDR3 DNA follows: TGTGCCAGCAGCTTATCGGTAGCGGGGGGCAATGAGCAGTTCTTC.